This entry lists 5 T cell receptor beta chains sequenced from one sample in a study of regulatory T cells in long-lasting Graves disease. Sample time point: persistent/refractory GD, antithyroid drugs over 5 years with positive TRAb. RNA from PBMCs was the source of the TCR library. iRepertoire HTBI primers and Arm-PCR of CDR3 regions built TCR beta libraries. Using its own MiXCR run on the multiplex PCR reads, TCRdb lists one record per CDR3 protein. The repertoire consists of about 310,000 distinct CDR3 sequences, with 22% occurring once and the leading ten covering 45% to 70%. This specimen was peripheral blood mononuclear cells (PBMCs), taken when the disease was refractory, from a patient treated with antithyroid drugs. The receptors originated from a female donor with Graves disease.

This clonotype was counted only a few times. The CDR3 protein is CATSRDLSKLAVYEQYF. CDR3 nucleotide sequence: TGTGCCACCAGCAGAGATTTATCGAAACTAGCGGTCTACGAGCAGTACTTC. V is TRBV15 and J is TRBJ2-7, with 8 positions matching TRBD2. V was clipped by 0 bases and J by 3 bases; unmatched bases: 10. The CDR3 contains 17 residues. Germline assignment: CDR1 LNHNV and CDR2 YYDKDF (reference sequence).

Only one count was recorded for this clonotype. The chain recombines TRBV7-9 with TRBJ1-3, with 7 bases that match TRBD1. Losses at the gene ends were 10 bases for V and 0 bases for J; bases not matched to a gene: 12. This CDR3 region has 16 residues. Per germline, CDR1 SEHNR and CDR2 FQNEAQ (reference sequence). Here the CDR3 DNA reads TGTGCCACCCCAGGAGGGGGCTATTACTCTGGAAACACCATATATTTT. Residues: CATPGGGYYSGNTIYF. The entire variable domain, with the rest obtained from reference TRBV7-9 and TRBJ1-3, is as follows: DTGVSQNPRHKITKRGQNVTFRCDPISEHNRLYWYRQTLGQGPEFLTYFQNEAQLEKSRLLSDRFSAERPKGSFSTLEIQRTEQGDSAMYLCATPGGGYYSGNTIYFGEGSWLTVV.

This clonotype showed up just a few times. V is TRBV6-1 and J is TRBJ1-1; D call uncertain. Trimming removed 5 bases from V and 0 bases from J, with 10 bases in between. Per germline, CDR1 MNHNS and CDR2 SASEGT. The CDR3 spans 14 residues. The DNA for the CDR3 is TGTGCCAGCAGTTATTCTGGGTTGAACACTGAAGCTTTCTTT. Translation: CASSYSGLNTEAFF.

This clonotype was counted at least ten times. The chain joins TRBV11-1 to TRBJ2-5; TRBD2 might be the D (5 bases). The CDR3 contains 14 residues. V was clipped by 2 bases and J by 5 bases, with 12 bases between them. Germline CDR1 and CDR2: SGHAT and FQDESV (reference sequence). CDR3 nucleotide sequence: TGTGCCAGCAGCTTACACGTGGGAGCGGAGACCCAGTACTTC. This gives the protein CASSLHVGAETQYF.

This clonotype appeared many times. The gene calls are TRBV3-1 and TRBJ2-5; 7 bases are shared with TRBD2. V dropped 9 bases and J dropped 4; count of bases not matched to a gene: 8. Germline CDR1 LGHDT, CDR2 YNNKEL (reference sequence). The CDR3 totals 13 residues. The CDR3 nucleotides are TGTGCCAGTTCAAGCGGGGCGGTAGAGACCCAGTACTTC. Amino acids: CASSSGAVETQYF.